This TCR beta chain was found in a study of molecular identifiers for immune sequencing clone quantification. J gave up 2 bases and V 7 bases, and 14 bases lay outside the gene matches. Germline-derived CDR1 and CDR2 are MDHEN and SYDVKM. The CDR3 is made up of 16 amino acids. TCRdb processed the PCR reads anew with MiXCR; each CDR3 protein has one entry. The sample records some 96,000 distinct CDR3 sequences, around 24% being singletons. This sequence joins TRBV28 and TRBJ2-7; TRBD1 matches 7 bases. The sequencing input was naive CD8+ T cells from blood, with Jurkat cell RNA spiked in. Regarding subset: FACS-sorted CD8+CD4-CCR7+CD45RA+ naive T cells. The receptor comes from a human donor in good health. Some libraries in this study had Jurkat cell RNA spiked in. The CDR3 spells CASTSPGQLPPYEQYF. CDR3 coding DNA: TGTGCCAGCACCTCCCCGGGACAGCTGCCTCCCTACGAGCAGTACTTC.